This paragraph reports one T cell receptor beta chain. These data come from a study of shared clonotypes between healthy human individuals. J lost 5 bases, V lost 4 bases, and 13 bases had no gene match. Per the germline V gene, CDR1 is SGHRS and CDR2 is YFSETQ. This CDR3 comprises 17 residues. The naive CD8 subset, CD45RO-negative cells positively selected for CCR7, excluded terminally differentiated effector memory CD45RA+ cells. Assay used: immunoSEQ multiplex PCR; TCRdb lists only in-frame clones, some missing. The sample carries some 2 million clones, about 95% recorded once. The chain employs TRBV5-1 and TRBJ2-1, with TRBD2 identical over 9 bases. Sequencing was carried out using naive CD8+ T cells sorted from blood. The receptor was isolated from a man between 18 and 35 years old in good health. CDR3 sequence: CASSRLPLAGNNNEQFF. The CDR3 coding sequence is TGCGCCAGCAGCCGGCTCCCCCTAGCGGGGAATAACAATGAGCAGTTCTTC.